The sample holds many counts of the clone carrying this TCR beta chain. The CDR3 is made up of 13 amino acids. Germline loops: CDR1 LNHNV, CDR2 YYDKDF (reference sequence). J gave up 4 bases and V 6 bases, and 5 bases lay outside the gene matches. This sample was taken from a study of metastatic and nonmetastatic thyroid tumors. Thyroid surgery took place with no prior treatment in any patient. Source study methods: The study took CDR3 differences across clinicopathological groups and made a distant-metastasis classifier for papillary thyroid cancer from them. TCRdb redid the clone calls on the PCR reads using MiXCR. The V and J calls were determined by TCRdb, not by the authors. The table lists more than 25,000 clones, approximately 8% of them singletons.

J is TRBJ2-5 and V is TRBV15; 7 nucleotides line up with TRBD2. The receptor was isolated from a female donor with papillary thyroid cancer or a benign thyroid nodule (not recorded which). Some clones in this sample may be carry-over from other donors' samples. The sample taken for sequencing was blood. The CDR3 region is CATSVIAGETQYF. In DNA form, the CDR3 reads TGTGCCACCAGTGTCATAGCGGGAGAGACCCAGTACTTC.